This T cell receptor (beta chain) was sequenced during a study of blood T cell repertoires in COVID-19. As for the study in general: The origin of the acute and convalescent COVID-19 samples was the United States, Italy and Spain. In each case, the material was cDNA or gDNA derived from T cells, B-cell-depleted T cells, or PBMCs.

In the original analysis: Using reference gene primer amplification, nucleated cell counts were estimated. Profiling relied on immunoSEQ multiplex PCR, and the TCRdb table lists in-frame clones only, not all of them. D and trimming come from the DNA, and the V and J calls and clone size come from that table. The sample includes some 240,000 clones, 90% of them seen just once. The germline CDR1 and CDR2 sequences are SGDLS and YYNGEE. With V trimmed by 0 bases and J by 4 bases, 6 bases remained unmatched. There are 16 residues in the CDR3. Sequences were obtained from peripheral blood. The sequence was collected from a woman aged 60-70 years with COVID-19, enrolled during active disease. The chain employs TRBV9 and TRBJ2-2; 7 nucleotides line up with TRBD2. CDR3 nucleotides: TGTGCCAGCAGCGTAGCTGGGGGACTACCCACCGGGGAGCTGTTTTTT. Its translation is CASSVAGGLPTGELFF.